This TCR beta chain was identified in a study of T cell responses to AZD1222 COVID-19 vaccine. The method was immunoSEQ multiplex PCR; TCRdb's version includes in-frame clones alone and lacks a portion of them. The sample records about 130,000 clones, about nine tenths being singletons. Per germline, CDR1 GTSNPN and CDR2 SVGIG (reference sequence). This CDR3 has 12 amino acids. V was trimmed by 0 bases and J by 7 bases, leaving 9 bases between them. The receptor was isolated from an adult in good health. Sequencing used peripheral blood, obtained on day 0 of AZD1222 vaccination. The genes are TRBV30 and TRBJ1-2, with D uncertain. CDR3: CAWSVNVGGYTF. CDR3 DNA sequence: TGTGCCTGGAGTGTAAACGTGGGTGGCTACACCTTC.